This TCR beta chain was captured in a study of blood T cells in healthy people across ages. Then a second PCR, running roughly 7 to 12 cycles, was carried out with a sample-barcoded 5' primer and a J-beta primer mix. TCRdb reprocessed the 5' RACE reads with MiXCR, giving one entry per CDR3 protein. The sample lists 710,000 or so distinct CDR3 sequences, 22% occurring once. Trimming took 5 bases from V and 2 from J, leaving 24 bases between them. The CDR3 extends over 19 amino acids. Germline V lookup: CDR1 MNHNS, CDR2 SASEGT. Aged about 6 to 95, donors were systemically healthy Caucasians from Russia. General observations from the study: What prevented conclusive comparison of naive and antigen-experienced cells was that PBMCs were unsorted.

With regard to this clonotype: Its matching antigen is unknown.

The clonotype was recovered from a man aged 65 to 85 in good health. This chain joins TRBV6-1 and TRBJ2-2, with D tentatively TRBD1 or TRBD2 (5 bases each). Input material: blood. This chain's CDR3 is CASSRGGWAPNGNTGELFF. In DNA, the CDR3 is TGTGCCAGCAGTCGTGGGGGTTGGGCCCCCAATGGAAACACCGGGGAGCTGTTTTTT.